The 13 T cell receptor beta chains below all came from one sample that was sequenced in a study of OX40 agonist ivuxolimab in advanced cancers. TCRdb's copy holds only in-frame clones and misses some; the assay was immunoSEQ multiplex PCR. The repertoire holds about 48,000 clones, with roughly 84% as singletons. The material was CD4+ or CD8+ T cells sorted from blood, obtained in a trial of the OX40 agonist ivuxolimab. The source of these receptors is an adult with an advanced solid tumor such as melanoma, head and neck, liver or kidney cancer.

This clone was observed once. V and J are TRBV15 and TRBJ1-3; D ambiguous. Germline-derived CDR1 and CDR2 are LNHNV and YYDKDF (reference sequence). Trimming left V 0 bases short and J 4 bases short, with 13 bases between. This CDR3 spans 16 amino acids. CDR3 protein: CATSRELAAGGNTIYF. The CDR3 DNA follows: TGTGCCACCAGCAGAGAGCTGGCCGCGGGCGGAAACACCATATATTTT.

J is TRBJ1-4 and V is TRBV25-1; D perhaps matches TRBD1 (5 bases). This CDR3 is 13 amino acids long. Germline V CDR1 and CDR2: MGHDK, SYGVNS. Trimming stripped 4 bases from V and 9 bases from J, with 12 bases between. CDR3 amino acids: CASSVTGGKKLFF. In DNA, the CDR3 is TGTGCCAGCAGTGTTACAGGCGGCAAAAAACTGTTTTTT.

DNA of the CDR3: TGTGCCAGCACCCGCTCTGGCAGTCCCAATCAGCCCCAGCATTTT. This codes for CASTRSGSPNQPQHF. The rearrangement uses TRBV6-1 and TRBJ1-5; D call uncertain. The length of the CDR3 is 15 residues. Germline CDR1 and CDR2: MNHNS and SASEGT. V lost 7 bases, J lost 3 bases, and 16 bases lay in between.

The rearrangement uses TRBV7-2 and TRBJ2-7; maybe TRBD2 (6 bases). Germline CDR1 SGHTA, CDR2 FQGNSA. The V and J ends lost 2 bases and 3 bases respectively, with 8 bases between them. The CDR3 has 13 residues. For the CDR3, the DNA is TGTGCCAGCAGCTTAATGGGGGGCTACGAGCAGTACTTC. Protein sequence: CASSLMGGYEQYF.

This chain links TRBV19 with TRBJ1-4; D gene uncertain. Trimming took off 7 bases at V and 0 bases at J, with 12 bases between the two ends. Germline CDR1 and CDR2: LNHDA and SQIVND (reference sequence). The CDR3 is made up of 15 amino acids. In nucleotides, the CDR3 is TGTGCCAGTAACCCCGAGATTGCAACTAATGAAAAACTGTTTTTT. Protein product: CASNPEIATNEKLFF. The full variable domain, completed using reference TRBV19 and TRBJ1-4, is DGGITQSPKYLFRKEGQNVTLSCEQNLNHDAMYWYRQDPGQGLRLIYYSQIVNDFQKGDIAEGYSVSREKKESFPLTVTSAQKNPTAFYLCASNPEIATNEKLFFGSGTQLSVL.

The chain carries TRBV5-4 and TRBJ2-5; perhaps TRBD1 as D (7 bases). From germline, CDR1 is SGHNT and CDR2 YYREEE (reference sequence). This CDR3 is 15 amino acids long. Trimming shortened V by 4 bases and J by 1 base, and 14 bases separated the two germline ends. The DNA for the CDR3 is TGTGCCAGCAGCCGCGGGACAGTCTCCCAAGAGACCCAGTACTTC. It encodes CASSRGTVSQETQYF.

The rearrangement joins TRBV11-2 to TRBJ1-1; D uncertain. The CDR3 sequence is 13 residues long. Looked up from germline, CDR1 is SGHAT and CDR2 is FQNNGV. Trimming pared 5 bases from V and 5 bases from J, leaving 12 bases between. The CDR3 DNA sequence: TGTGCCAGCAGCACCCCCGGGAAGACTGAAGCTTTCTTT. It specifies CASSTPGKTEAFF. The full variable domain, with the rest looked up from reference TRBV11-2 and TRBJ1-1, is EAGVAQSPRYKIIEKRQSVAFWCNPISGHATLYWYQQILGQGPKLLIQFQNNGVVDDSQLPKDRFSAERLKGVDSTLKIQPAKLEDSAVYLCASSTPGKTEAFFGQGTRLTVV.

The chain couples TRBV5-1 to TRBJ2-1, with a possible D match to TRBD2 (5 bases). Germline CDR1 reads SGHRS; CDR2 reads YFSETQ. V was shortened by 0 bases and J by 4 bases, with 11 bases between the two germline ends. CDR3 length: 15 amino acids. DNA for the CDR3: TGCGCCAGCAGCTTGGGGACTTTACTTTACAATGAGCAGTTCTTC. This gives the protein CASSLGTLLYNEQFF.

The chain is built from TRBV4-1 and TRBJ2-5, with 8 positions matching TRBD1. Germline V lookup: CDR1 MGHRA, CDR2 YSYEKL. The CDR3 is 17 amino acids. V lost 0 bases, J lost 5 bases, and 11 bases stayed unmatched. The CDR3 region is CASSQDGAGGVRETQYF. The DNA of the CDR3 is TGCGCCAGCAGCCAAGATGGGGCAGGGGGCGTAAGGGAGACCCAGTACTTC.

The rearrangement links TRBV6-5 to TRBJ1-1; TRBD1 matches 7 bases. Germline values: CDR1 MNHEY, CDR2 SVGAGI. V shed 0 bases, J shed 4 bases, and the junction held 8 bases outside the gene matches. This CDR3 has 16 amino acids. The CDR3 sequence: CASSYSRRGDSTEAFF. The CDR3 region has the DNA TGTGCCAGCAGTTACTCGCGCAGGGGGGACTCCACTGAAGCTTTCTTT.

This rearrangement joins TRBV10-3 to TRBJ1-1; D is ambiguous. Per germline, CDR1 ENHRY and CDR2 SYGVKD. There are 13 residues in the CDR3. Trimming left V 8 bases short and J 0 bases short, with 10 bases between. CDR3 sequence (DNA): TGTGCCATCCGCCAAAGTTTGAACACTGAAGCTTTCTTT. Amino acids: CAIRQSLNTEAFF.

CDR3 amino acids: CAWSVKVTESNQPQHF. The CDR3 DNA follows: TGTGCCTGGAGTGTGAAGGTAACGGAGAGCAATCAGCCCCAGCATTTT. The V gene is TRBV30, the J gene TRBJ1-5; D is undetermined. V was cut by 0 bases and J by 1 base, with 13 bases left in between. Germline V gene data show CDR1 as GTSNPN and CDR2 as SVGIG (reference sequence). This CDR3 region has 16 residues.

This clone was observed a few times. CDR3 DNA sequence: TGTGCCAGCAGCGGCAGGGTGGCGGTATTGGGCAATCAGCCCCAGCATTTT. It specifies CASSGRVAVLGNQPQHF. The rearrangement uses TRBV5-5 and TRBJ1-5; tentative D call: TRBD1 (5 bases). Trimming took off 4 bases at V and 2 bases at J, with 19 bases between the two ends. The CDR3 totals 17 residues. The germline V gene has CDR1 SGHKS and CDR2 YYEKEE (reference sequence).